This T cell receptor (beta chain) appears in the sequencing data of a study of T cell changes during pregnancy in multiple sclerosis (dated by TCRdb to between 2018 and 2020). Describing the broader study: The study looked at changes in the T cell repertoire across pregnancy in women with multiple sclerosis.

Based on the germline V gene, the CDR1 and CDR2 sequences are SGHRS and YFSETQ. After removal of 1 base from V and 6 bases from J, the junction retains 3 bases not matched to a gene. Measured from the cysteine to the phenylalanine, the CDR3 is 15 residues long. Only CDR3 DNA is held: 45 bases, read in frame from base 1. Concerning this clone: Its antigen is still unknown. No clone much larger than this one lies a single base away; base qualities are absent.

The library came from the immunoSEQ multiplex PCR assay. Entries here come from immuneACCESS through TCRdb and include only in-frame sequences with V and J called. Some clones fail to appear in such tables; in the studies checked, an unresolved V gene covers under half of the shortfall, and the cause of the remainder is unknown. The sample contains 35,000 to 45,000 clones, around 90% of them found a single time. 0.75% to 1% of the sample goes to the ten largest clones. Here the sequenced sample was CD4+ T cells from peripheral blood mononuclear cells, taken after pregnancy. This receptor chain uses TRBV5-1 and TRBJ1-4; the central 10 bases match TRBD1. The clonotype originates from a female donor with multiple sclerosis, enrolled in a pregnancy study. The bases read TGCGCCAGCAGCTTGTATGGGACAGGGGATGAAAAACTGTTTTTT. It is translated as CASSLYGTGDEKLFF.